This TCR beta chain derives from a study of Tregs in tolerant kidney transplant recipients. TCRdb's copy holds only in-frame clones and misses some; the assay was immunoSEQ multiplex PCR. The profile covers fewer than 100,000 clones, with approximately 93% appearing a single time and approximately 0.5% taken by the ten largest. Source: CD4+ T cells from blood, taken before the transplant. This sequence originates from a human donor who received a combined kidney and bone marrow transplant.

CDR3 residues: CASREVYSNQPQHF. The CDR3 nucleotides read TGTGCCAGCAGGGAGGTATATAGCAATCAGCCCCAGCATTTT. This chain connects TRBV19 to TRBJ1-5; TRBD1 is a possible D gene (5 bases). The CDR3 loop spans 14 amino acids. CDR1 is LNHDA and CDR2 is SQIVND in the germline V gene (reference sequence). Trimming cost V 9 bases and J 0 bases, with 12 bases left between them.